One and the same sample provided the 9 T cell receptor beta chains below, sequenced in a study of T cells in Graves' hyperthyroidism and ophthalmopathy. Amplified TCR beta CDR3 regions came from RNA transcripts. First-round RT-PCR targeting the TCR CDR3 was performed with the HTBI primer set. TCRdb called the multiplex PCR reads again in MiXCR, with one record for every CDR3 protein. Among around 480,000 distinct CDR3 sequences listed, over 13% were seen once. Material: blood. The receptors were sampled from a woman in her late teens or twenties with Graves' hyperthyroidism.

There are many counts of this clonotype. The chain has TRBV7-9 and TRBJ2-3; tentatively, D is TRBD1 (5 bases). V was trimmed by 5 bases and J by 3 bases, leaving 18 bases between them. This CDR3 contains 16 residues. Germline loops: CDR1 SEHNR, CDR2 FQNEAQ (reference sequence). CDR3 in DNA: TGTGCCAGCAGCCCCGCCCTTGTCAGGGAAACAGATACGCAGTATTTT. Amino acid sequence: CASSPALVRETDTQYF.

The table lists this clonotype with many counts. The V gene is TRBV7-2, the J gene TRBJ2-2; 14 nucleotides line up with TRBD2. V lost 5 bases to trimming and J lost 6 bases; unmatched junction nucleotides: 8. CDR1 is SGHTA, CDR2 FQGNSA, per germline. CDR3 length: 17 residues. This CDR3 is CASSKSGLAGVAGELFF. As DNA, the CDR3 is TGTGCCAGCAGCAAGTCGGGACTAGCGGGAGTTGCCGGGGAGCTGTTTTTT.

The chain couples TRBV7-9 to TRBJ2-7, with D perhaps assigned TRBD1 or TRBD2 (5 bases each). With 5 bases removed from V and 7 bases from J, the gap between germline ends came to 15 bases. Per germline, CDR1 SEHNR and CDR2 FQNEAQ (reference sequence). The CDR3 sequence is 13 residues long. The CDR3 reads CASSPGSGREQYF. In DNA form, the CDR3 reads TGTGCCAGCAGCCCAGGGTCGGGAAGGGAGCAGTACTTC.

This clonotype was found many times. The genes are TRBV6-2 or TRBV6-3 and TRBJ2-4; no firm D call. Germline-derived CDR1 and CDR2 are MNHEY and SVGEGT. The CDR3 spans 12 residues. Deletions cut 8 bases from V and 3 bases from J, with 8 bases between. As DNA, the CDR3 is TGTGCCAGCGGTCCCGTCAAAAACATTCAGTACTTC. This translates into CASGPVKNIQYF.

This clonotype has ten or more counts. V usage is TRBV27 and J usage is TRBJ1-2; possibly TRBD1 for D (6 bases). This CDR3 has 20 amino acids. Germline V gene lookup returns CDR1 MNHEY and CDR2 SMNVEV (reference sequence). V dropped 2 bases and J dropped 4 bases, with 29 bases sitting between them. CDR3 nucleotide sequence: TGTGCCAGCAGTTTAAGCCCCCTCCTACTTGGACAGAGAAACTCCTATGGCTACACCTTC. Residues: CASSLSPLLLGQRNSYGYTF.

V usage is TRBV20-1 and J usage is TRBJ2-3; 13 nucleotides align to TRBD2. Germline lookup yields CDR1 DFQATT and CDR2 SNEGSKA (reference sequence). V was pared by 5 bases and J by 0 bases, with 5 bases of the junction left unmatched. CDR3 length: 16 amino acids. Written as DNA, the CDR3 is TGCAGTGCTCTGACTAGCGGGAGGACTAGCACAGATACGCAGTATTTT. It yields the protein CSALTSGRTSTDTQYF.

In this sample, this clonotype turned up many times. The chain carries TRBV19 and TRBJ1-4; the D is unclear. Germline lookup yields CDR1 LNHDA and CDR2 SQIVND (reference sequence). The CDR3 extends over 15 amino acids. Trimming pared 7 bases from V and 0 bases from J, leaving 12 bases between. CDR3 sequence reads: CASNPRAATNEKLFF. As DNA, the CDR3 is TGTGCCAGTAACCCTCGGGCCGCAACTAATGAAAAACTGTTTTTT.

The V and J genes are TRBV7-9 and TRBJ1-2, with no clear D. The V end lost 3 bases, the J end lost 0 bases, and 17 bases lay between the germline ends. The CDR3 runs to 17 residues. Germline CDR1 and CDR2: SEHNR and FQNEAQ (reference sequence). In DNA form, the CDR3 reads TGTGCCAGCAGCTTCCAGCAGAGATGGTCTACTAACTATGGCTACACCTTC. Its translation is CASSFQQRWSTNYGYTF.

This clonotype has ten or more counts. The J gene is TRBJ2-1, the V gene TRBV11-3; 12 bases agree with TRBD2. CDR1 and CDR2 from the germline V gene are SGHNT and YENEEA. V shed 4 bases, J shed 0 bases, and the junction held 7 bases outside the gene matches. The CDR3 totals 18 residues. CDR3 in amino acids: CASSSGTSGLSSYNEQFF. CDR3 DNA: TGTGCCAGCAGCTCCGGGACTAGCGGGCTGAGCTCCTACAATGAGCAGTTCTTC.